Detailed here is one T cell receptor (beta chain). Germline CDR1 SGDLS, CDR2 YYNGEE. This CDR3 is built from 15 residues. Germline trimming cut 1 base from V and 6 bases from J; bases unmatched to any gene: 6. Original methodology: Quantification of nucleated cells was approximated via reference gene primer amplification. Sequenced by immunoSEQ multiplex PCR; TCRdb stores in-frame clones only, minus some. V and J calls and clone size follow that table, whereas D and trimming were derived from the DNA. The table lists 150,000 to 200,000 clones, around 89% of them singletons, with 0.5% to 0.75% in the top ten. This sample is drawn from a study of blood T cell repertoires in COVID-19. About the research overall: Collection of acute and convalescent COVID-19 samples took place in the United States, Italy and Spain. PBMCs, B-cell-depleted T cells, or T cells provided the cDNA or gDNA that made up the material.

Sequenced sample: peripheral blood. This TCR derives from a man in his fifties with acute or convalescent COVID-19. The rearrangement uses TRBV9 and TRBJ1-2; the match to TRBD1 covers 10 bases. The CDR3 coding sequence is TGTGCCAGCAGCGTACACAGACAGGGGGCAAATGGCTACACCTTC. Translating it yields CASSVHRQGANGYTF. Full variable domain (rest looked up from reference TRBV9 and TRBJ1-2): DSGVTQTPKHLITATGQRVTLRCSPRSGDLSVYWYQQSLDQGLQFLIQYYNGEERAKGNILERFSAQQFPDLHSELNLSSLELGDSALYFCASSVHRQGANGYTFGSGTRLTVV.